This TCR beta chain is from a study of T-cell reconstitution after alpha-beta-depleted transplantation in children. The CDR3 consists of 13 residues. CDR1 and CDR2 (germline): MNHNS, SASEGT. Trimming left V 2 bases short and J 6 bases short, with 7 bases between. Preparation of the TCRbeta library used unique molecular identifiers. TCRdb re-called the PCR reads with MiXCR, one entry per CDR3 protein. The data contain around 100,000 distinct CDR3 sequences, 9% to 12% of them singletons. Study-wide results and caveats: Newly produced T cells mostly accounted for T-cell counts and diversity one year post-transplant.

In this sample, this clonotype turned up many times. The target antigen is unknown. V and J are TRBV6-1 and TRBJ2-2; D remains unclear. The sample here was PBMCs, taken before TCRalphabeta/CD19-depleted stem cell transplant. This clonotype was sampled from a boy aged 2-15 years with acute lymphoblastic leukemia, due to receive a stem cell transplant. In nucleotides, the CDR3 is TGTGCCAGCAGTGAACTCCGGCCCGGGGAGCTGTTTTTT. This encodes CASSELRPGELFF.